The source of this T cell receptor (beta chain) is a study of identical twins. This clonotype appeared a few times. J was trimmed by 3 bases and V by 5 bases; bases with no gene match: 4. The CDR3 consists of 14 residues. CDR1 SGHTA and CDR2 FQGNSA come from the germline V gene. MiXCR, run by TCRdb on the 5' RACE reads, gives a single entry per CDR3 protein. The sample shows about 480,000 distinct CDR3 sequences, approximately 15% of them seen only once. The sample was also reused in another study, on yellow fever vaccine responses in identical twins.

The chain is built from TRBV7-2 and TRBJ2-1, with 7 bases that match TRBD1. The source of this sequence is a woman under 30 in good health. Sequencing was carried out using CD4+ T cells sorted from blood. The CDR3 is CASSLDRFYNEQFF. The CDR3 DNA reads as TGTGCCAGCAGCCTGGACAGGTTCTACAATGAGCAGTTCTTC.